Listed here are 32 T cell receptor beta chains from one sample, sequenced in a study of T cells in Graves' hyperthyroidism and ophthalmopathy. RNA transcripts provided the source from which TCR beta CDR3 regions were amplified. An initial round of RT-PCR targeting the TCR CDR3 relied on the HTBI primer set. A single record per CDR3 protein comes from TCRdb applying MiXCR to the multiplex PCR reads. The table lists 500,000 to 750,000 distinct CDR3 sequences, roughly 50% of them singletons, with approximately 8.4% in the top ten. Sequenced input: peripheral blood or thyroid tissue (not recorded which). The receptors were gathered from a woman aged 18-35 years with Graves' hyperthyroidism.

This clonotype was seen ten or more times. Germline is not matched at one junction end, which may reflect a read error. The chain has TRBV4-1 and TRBJ1-1; no clear D. The germline V gene encodes CDR1 MGHRA and CDR2 YSYEKL. The length of the CDR3 is 14 residues. The CDR3 sequence is CASSQAFKEAGLSF. The CDR3 coding sequence is TGCGCCAGCAGTCAGGCCTTTAAGGAAGCAGGATTATCCTTT.

V is TRBV2 and J is TRBJ2-7, with 9 nucleotides matching TRBD1. After removal of 8 bases from V and 7 bases from J, the junction contained 6 bases not matched to a gene. From germline, CDR1 is SNHLY and CDR2 FYNNEI. The CDR3 totals 12 residues. The CDR3 DNA follows: TGTGCCAGCTCACAGGGGGCAAGTGAGCAGTACTTC. It translates to CASSQGASEQYF.

Of note for this clonotype: Its ends do not fully match the called genes, so a read error is possible. This chain links TRBV6-1 with TRBJ1-5; possible D gene TRBD1, 5 bases. Germline V lookup: CDR1 MNHNS, CDR2 SASEGT. The CDR3 is 15 residues long. The CDR3 nucleotides are TGTGCCAGCAGTCCTGGGAGCCGGGGCAATGAGCCCCAGCATTTT. Translated, it gives CASSPGSRGNEPQHF.

This clonotype was detected a few times. V and J are TRBV12-3 or TRBV12-4 and TRBJ2-7, with TRBD1 identical over 11 bases. This CDR3 region has 14 residues. V was clipped by 5 bases and J by 5 bases; unmatched bases: 5. CDR3 protein: CASSADRGLDEQYF. CDR3 DNA sequence: TGTGCCAGCAGTGCGGACAGGGGGCTTGACGAGCAGTACTTC.

The chain combines TRBV19 with TRBJ2-1, with 7 positions matching TRBD1. The CDR3 has 13 amino acids. Germline-derived CDR1 and CDR2 are LNHDA and SQIVND (reference sequence). The junction had 4 bases not matched to a gene; V was cut back by 8 bases and J by 3 bases. The DNA for the CDR3 is TGTGCCAGTCGGGACAGAAACTACAATGAGCAGTTCTTC. Translation gives CASRDRNYNEQFF.

This clonotype was detected many times. The chain joins TRBV15 to TRBJ1-5; a weak D match, TRBD1 (6 bases). This CDR3 is built from 12 residues. CDR1 LNHNV and CDR2 YYDKDF come from the germline V gene (reference sequence). V shed 8 bases and J shed 1 base, with 6 bases lying between them. CDR3 residues: CATDRSNQPQHF. CDR3 in DNA: TGTGCCACCGACAGGAGCAATCAGCCCCAGCATTTT.

This clonotype was counted at least ten times. The rearrangement uses TRBV20-1 and TRBJ2-7, with 14 nucleotides matching TRBD2. With V trimmed by 6 bases and J by 7 bases, 17 bases remained unmatched. CDR1 and CDR2 (germline): DFQATT, SNEGSKA (reference sequence). The CDR3 runs 17 residues. DNA of the CDR3: TGCAGTGCAGAATACCCGCTGGGACTAGCGGGAGCCGGGGAGCAGTACTTC. Translated: CSAEYPLGLAGAGEQYF.

CDR3 sequence (DNA): TGCGCCAGCAGACCCGGGACTAGCGGGAACACTGAAGCTTTCTTT. This gives the protein CASRPGTSGNTEAFF. The chain combines TRBV10-2 with TRBJ1-1; TRBD1 is a possible D gene (5 bases). Germline lookup yields CDR1 WSHSY and CDR2 SAAADI. The V gene lost 6 bases and the J gene lost 1 base, with 15 bases spanning the gap. The CDR3 is 15 amino acids.

This clonotype appeared many times. J is TRBJ2-7 and V is TRBV6-1, with D perhaps TRBD1 (5 bases). The germline V and J ends were trimmed by 2 bases and 6 bases, with 14 bases remaining between them. Germline loops: CDR1 MNHNS, CDR2 SASEGT. The CDR3 runs 14 residues. This chain's CDR3 is CASSESGLSVEQYF. The DNA for the CDR3 is TGTGCCAGCAGTGAATCAGGGCTCTCTGTCGAGCAGTACTTC.

The chain has TRBV18 and TRBJ2-7; no firm D call. Between the trimmed V and J ends, which lost 3 bases and 8 bases, there was a span of 14 bases. This CDR3 region has 13 residues. Germline V gives CDR1 KGHSH, CDR2 LQKENI. CDR3 region: CASSPSQTNKQYF. DNA for the CDR3: TGTGCCAGCTCACCCAGCCAAACCAACAAGCAGTACTTC.

This clonotype has ten or more counts. The chain recombines TRBV10-3 with TRBJ2-7; D not resolved. V lost 1 base to trimming and J lost 4 bases, with 5 bases between them. In germline, CDR1 is ENHRY, CDR2 SYGVKD. The CDR3 runs 12 residues. The CDR3 is CAISEYEYEQYF. CDR3 coding DNA: TGTGCCATCAGTGAGTACGAGTACGAGCAGTACTTC.

This rearrangement joins TRBV18 to TRBJ1-1; 7 bases fit TRBD1. V was pared by 6 bases and J by 4 bases, with 8 bases of the junction left unmatched. Germline V gives CDR1 KGHSH, CDR2 LQKENI. The CDR3 extends over 14 amino acids. This chain's CDR3 is CASSPADRVTEAFF. CDR3 in DNA: TGTGCCAGCTCCCCGGCAGACAGGGTCACTGAAGCTTTCTTT. The variable domain in full, completed from reference TRBV18 and TRBJ1-1, reads NAGVMQNPRHLVRRRGQEARLRCSPMKGHSHVYWYRQLPEEGLKFMVYLQKENIIDESGMPKERFSAEFPKEGPSILRIQQVVRGDSAAYFCASSPADRVTEAFFGQGTRLTVV.

The gene calls are TRBV15 and TRBJ1-6; 7 nucleotides agree with TRBD1. This CDR3 contains 15 residues. Germline CDR1 and CDR2: LNHNV and YYDKDF (reference sequence). Trimming removed 11 bases from V and 7 bases from J; junction bases left unmatched: 14. The CDR3 nucleotides read TGTGCCGAGAGGGCCGACAGGGCTGGCAATTCACCCCTCCACTTT. Translation: CAERADRAGNSPLHF.

There are many counts of this clonotype. The gene calls are TRBV6-2 or TRBV6-3 and TRBJ2-7; weak D call: TRBD2 (5 bases). Trimming took off 2 bases at V and 0 bases at J, with 11 bases between the two ends. This CDR3 comprises 15 residues. Germline values: CDR1 MNHEY, CDR2 SVGEGT. As DNA, the CDR3 is TGTGCCAGCAGTTACCCCCAAGGGAGCTCCTACGAGCAGTACTTC. As protein: CASSYPQGSSYEQYF.

The chain carries TRBV7-9 and TRBJ2-7, with D maybe TRBD1 (5 bases). Trimming took 5 bases from V and 7 from J, leaving 21 bases between them. The CDR3 is 15 amino acids. Germline-derived CDR1 and CDR2 are SEHNR and FQNEAQ (reference sequence). CDR3 bases: TGTGCCAGCAGCACTCCTACAGGCTCCTACAATGAGCAGTACTTC. Translated, it gives CASSTPTGSYNEQYF.

The chain employs TRBV7-7 and TRBJ2-7, with 14 bases matching TRBD2. The J segment lost 7 bases and the V segment lost 3 bases, leaving 17 bases of the junction unmatched. The CDR3 loop spans 19 amino acids. Germline V gene data show CDR1 as SSHAT and CDR2 as FNYEAQ (reference sequence). CDR3 loop: CASSLRFGGLAGVRNEQYF. The CDR3 DNA follows: TGTGCCAGCAGCTTGAGATTTGGGGGACTAGCGGGAGTCAGGAATGAGCAGTACTTC.

This clonotype was seen a few times. A junction boundary mismatches the germline segment, possibly from a read error. V is TRBV11-3 and J is TRBJ2-7, with 14 bases matching TRBD2. This CDR3 comprises 18 residues. From germline, CDR1 is SGHNT and CDR2 YENEEA. CDR3 sequence: CASSQDPGTSGRRYEQYF. The CDR3 DNA is TGCGCCAGCAGCCAGGACCCCGGGACTAGCGGGAGAAGGTACGAGCAGTACTTC.

The gene calls are TRBV7-9 and TRBJ1-5; D may be TRBD1 (6 bases). V was pared by 3 bases and J by 8 bases, with 17 bases between. This CDR3 is 15 amino acids long. Germline CDR1 and CDR2: SEHNR and FQNEAQ (reference sequence). Here the CDR3 DNA reads TGTGCCAGCAGCTTGGTAGGGACAAACCTGGAGCCCCAGCATTTT. As protein: CASSLVGTNLEPQHF. The variable domain in full, completed from reference TRBV7-9 and TRBJ1-5, reads DTGVSQNPRHKITKRGQNVTFRCDPISEHNRLYWYRQTLGQGPEFLTYFQNEAQLEKSRLLSDRFSAERPKGSFSTLEIQRTEQGDSAMYLCASSLVGTNLEPQHFGDGTRLSIL.

Regarding this clonotype: Germline and junction disagree at one end, which may indicate a read error. The CDR3 protein is CASSSSLTATSEKLFF. CDR3 nucleotide sequence: TGTGCCAGCAGCTCGTCTCTGACGGCAACTAGTGAAAAACTGTTTTTT. This chain links TRBV7-9 with TRBJ1-4; D gene uncertain. The CDR3 loop spans 16 amino acids. CDR1 and CDR2 from the germline V gene are SEHNR and FQNEAQ (reference sequence).

This clonotype was found many times. V gene TRBV27 combines with J gene TRBJ1-1, with TRBD1 as a possible D gene (5 bases). There are 14 residues in the CDR3. Per the germline V gene, CDR1 is MNHEY and CDR2 is SMNVEV (reference sequence). V gave up 6 bases and J gave up 10 bases, with 21 bases separating them. CDR3 sequence reads: CASSPGPQGVGAFF. CDR3 coding DNA: TGTGCCAGCAGCCCAGGACCCCAGGGCGTAGGAGCTTTCTTT.

The gene calls are TRBV6-1 and TRBJ1-1; weak D call: TRBD1 (5 bases). CDR3 length: 15 amino acids. Trimming pared 1 base from V and 4 bases from J, leaving 13 bases between. Germline CDR1 reads MNHNS; CDR2 reads SASEGT. This CDR3 is CASSEELLGGTEAFF. Here the CDR3 DNA reads TGTGCCAGCAGTGAAGAGCTTTTGGGGGGCACTGAAGCTTTCTTT.

Many counts were recorded for this clonotype. The chain joins TRBV6-5 to TRBJ1-1, with 11 bases fitting TRBD1. V shed 6 bases and J 0 bases; nucleotides not matched to a gene: 3. The CDR3 is 15 residues long. From germline, CDR1 is MNHEY and CDR2 SVGAGI. This CDR3 is CASRRTGGMNTEAFF. CDR3 bases: TGTGCCAGCAGACGGACAGGGGGCATGAACACTGAAGCTTTCTTT.

This clonotype came up many times. This chain connects TRBV12-3 or TRBV12-4 to TRBJ2-5, with 7 bases fitting TRBD1. Trimming cost V 6 bases and J 0 bases; bases outside gene matches: 10. The CDR3 loop spans 16 amino acids. The CDR3 DNA reads as TGTGCCAGCAGATTACTGGGACAGAGGTACCAAGAGACCCAGTACTTC. It specifies CASRLLGQRYQETQYF.

A word on this clonotype: The final CDR3 position lacks the conserved phenylalanine or tryptophan, pointing to a likely read error. The DNA is left out, because the CDR3 cannot be placed on it with certainty; the CDR3 is given as TCRdb lists it. The chain carries TRBV20-1 and TRBJ1-4; no DNA check was done on the table's D call, TRBD1. The CDR3 totals 13 residues, both ends included. CDR1 and CDR2 (germline): DFQATT, SNEGSKA (reference sequence). CDR3 region: CSASIQETTKSNY.

The rearrangement joins TRBV5-1 to TRBJ2-5; TRBD2 matches 10 bases. This CDR3 is built from 16 residues. Germline trimming cut 4 bases from V and 6 bases from J; bases unmatched to any gene: 12. Germline V gene sequence: CDR1 SGHRS, CDR2 YFSETQ. For the CDR3, the DNA is TGCGCCAGCAGCCCCTGGCTAGCGGGAGATGTAAAGACCCAGTACTTC. Its translation is CASSPWLAGDVKTQYF.

This clonotype has ten or more counts. This chain joins TRBV27 and TRBJ1-2, with TRBD1 identical over 7 bases. This CDR3 contains 15 residues. Germline lookup yields CDR1 MNHEY and CDR2 SMNVEV (reference sequence). Trimming cost V 5 bases and J 3 bases; bases outside gene matches: 9. In DNA form, the CDR3 reads TGTGCCAGCAGTACGATCTTTGACAGGGACTATGGCTACACCTTC. Amino acid sequence: CASSTIFDRDYGYTF.

V usage is TRBV12-5 and J usage is TRBJ1-5; D unclear. Germline loops: CDR1 LGHNT, CDR2 FRNRAP. With 6 bases removed from V and 0 bases from J, the gap between germline ends came to 9 bases. The CDR3 consists of 14 residues. The CDR3 reads CASGLRFSNQPQHF. CDR3 DNA sequence: TGTGCTAGTGGCCTGCGGTTTAGCAATCAGCCCCAGCATTTT.

The chain uses TRBV7-9 and TRBJ2-7, with D possibly being TRBD1 or TRBD2 (5 bases each). Trimming pared 2 bases from V and 1 base from J, leaving 12 bases between. The CDR3 has 15 residues. CDR1 is SEHNR, CDR2 FQNEAQ, per germline (reference sequence). Here the CDR3 reads CASSLQGRTSYEQYF. The CDR3 nucleotides read TGTGCCAGCAGCTTACAGGGACGGACGTCCTACGAGCAGTACTTC.

The chain employs TRBV7-8 and TRBJ2-7; tentatively, D is TRBD1 or TRBD2 (5 bases each). The ends were cut back, 3 bases at V and 9 bases at J, with 15 bases in the middle. Germline CDR1 is SGHVS and CDR2 is FQNEAQ. The CDR3 sequence is 13 residues long. CDR3 sequence: CASSFNGAPRQYF. The CDR3 DNA sequence: TGTGCCAGCAGCTTCAACGGGGCCCCCCGGCAGTACTTC. Full variable domain (missing parts from reference TRBV7-8 and TRBJ2-7): GAGVSQSPRYKVAKRGQDVALRCDPISGHVSLFWYQQALGQGPEFLTYFQNEAQLDKSGLPSDRFFAERPEGSVSTLKIQRTQQEDSAVYLCASSFNGAPRQYFGPGTRLTVT.

This clonotype came up many times. One end of the junction varies from germline; a read error may be responsible. V and J are TRBV12-3 or TRBV12-4 and TRBJ2-5; D may be TRBD1 or TRBD2 (5 bases each). The CDR3 spans 12 residues. The CDR3 coding sequence is TGCGCCAGCAGCAGAGGGGAAGAGACCCAGTACTTC. Translation: CASSRGEETQYF.

This clonotype appeared a single time. The genes are TRBV5-1 and TRBJ1-1; 8 bases fit TRBD1. With 0 bases clipped from V and 3 bases from J, the junction kept 4 bases outside the gene matches. CDR1 and CDR2 (germline): SGHRS, YFSETQ. This CDR3 has 15 amino acids. The CDR3 bases are TGCGCCAGCAGCTTGGCTCCGACAGGGGACACTGAAGCTTTCTTT. This translates into CASSLAPTGDTEAFF.

V and J are TRBV5-1 and TRBJ1-1, with 9 nucleotides matching TRBD1. V lost 1 base to trimming and J lost 4 bases; unmatched junction nucleotides: 5. The CDR3 has 15 amino acids. Germline V gene data show CDR1 as SGHRS and CDR2 as YFSETQ. CDR3 sequence reads: CASSLPGTGRTEAFF. In DNA, the CDR3 is TGCGCCAGCAGCTTGCCCGGGACAGGGCGCACTGAAGCTTTCTTT.